One TCR beta chain is described in this entry. The antigen remains undetermined. No DNA is shown, since the ends of the CDR3 on it are uncertain; the CDR3 is the one TCRdb lists. The protocol was immunoSEQ multiplex PCR, while the TCRdb copy is restricted to in-frame clones and leaves out a portion. This table has over 75,000 clones, 88% appearing once. The sample originates from a study of graft-versus-host responses after intestinal transplantation. General study points: Researchers found peak circulating GvH clone levels linked to early post-transplant HvG declines.

The CDR3 is made up of 21 amino acids, end residues included. The input for sequencing was unstimulated CD4+ T cells sorted from spleen or lymph node cells, taken before transplant. The gene calls are TRBV1 and TRBJ2-4; the DNA was not used to check the table's D call, TRBD2. TRBV1 is described as a pseudogene. The source is a human donor who was the organ donor for an intestinal transplant. The CDR3 region is CTSSQERVAGGASSAKNIQYF.